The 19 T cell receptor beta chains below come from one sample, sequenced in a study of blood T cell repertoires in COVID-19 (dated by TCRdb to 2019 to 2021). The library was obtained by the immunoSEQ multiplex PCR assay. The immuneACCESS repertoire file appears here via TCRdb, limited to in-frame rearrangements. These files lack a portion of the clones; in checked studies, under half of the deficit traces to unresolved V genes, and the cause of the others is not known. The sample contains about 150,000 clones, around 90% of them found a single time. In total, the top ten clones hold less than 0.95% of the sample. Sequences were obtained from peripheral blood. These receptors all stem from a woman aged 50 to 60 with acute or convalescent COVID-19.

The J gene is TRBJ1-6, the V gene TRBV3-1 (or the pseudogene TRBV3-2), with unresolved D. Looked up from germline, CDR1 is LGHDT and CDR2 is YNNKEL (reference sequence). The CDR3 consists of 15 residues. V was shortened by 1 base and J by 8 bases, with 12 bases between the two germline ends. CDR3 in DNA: TGTGCCAGCAGCCAAGTGAGTCTACGGGATTCACCCCTCCACTTT. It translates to CASSQVSLRDSPLHF.

The CDR3: CASIQQGNYGYTF. CDR3 in DNA: TGTGCCAGCATCCAACAGGGCAACTATGGCTACACCTTC. This rearrangement joins TRBV5-6 to TRBJ1-2, with a tentative D call TRBD1 (6 bases). V dropped 6 bases and J dropped 2 bases, with 11 bases sitting between them. The germline CDR1 and CDR2 sequences are SGHDT and YYEEEE. This CDR3 region has 13 residues. The full variable domain, completed using reference TRBV5-6 and TRBJ1-2, is DAGVTQSPTHLIKTRGQQVTLRCSPKSGHDTVSWYQQALGQGPQFIFQYYEEEERQRGNFPDRFSGHQFPNYSSELNVNALLLGDSALYLCASIQQGNYGYTFGSGTRLTVV.

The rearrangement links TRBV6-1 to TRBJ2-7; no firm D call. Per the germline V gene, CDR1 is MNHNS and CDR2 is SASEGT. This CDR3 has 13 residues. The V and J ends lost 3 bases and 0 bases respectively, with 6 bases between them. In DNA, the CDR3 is TGTGCCAGCAGTGAGAGAAGCTCCTACGAGCAGTACTTC. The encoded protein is CASSERSSYEQYF.

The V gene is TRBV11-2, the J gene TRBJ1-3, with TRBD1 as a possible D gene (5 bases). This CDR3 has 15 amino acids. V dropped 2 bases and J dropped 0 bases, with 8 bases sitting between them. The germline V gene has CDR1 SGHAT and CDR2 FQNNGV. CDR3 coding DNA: TGTGCCAGCAGCTTACTGGGGCACTCTGGAAACACCATATATTTT. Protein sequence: CASSLLGHSGNTIYF.

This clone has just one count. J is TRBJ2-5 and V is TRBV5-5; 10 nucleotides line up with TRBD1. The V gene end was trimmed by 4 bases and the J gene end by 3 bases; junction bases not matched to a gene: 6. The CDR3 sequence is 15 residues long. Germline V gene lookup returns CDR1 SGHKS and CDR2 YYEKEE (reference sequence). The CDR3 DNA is TGTGCCAGCAGCCTGGGGGGACAGGGGAAAGAGACCCAGTACTTC. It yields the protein CASSLGGQGKETQYF. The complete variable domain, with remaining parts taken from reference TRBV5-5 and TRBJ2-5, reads DAGVTQSPTHLIKTRGQQVTLRCSPISGHKSVSWYQQVLGQGPQFIFQYYEKEERGRGNFPDRFSARQFPNYSSELNVNALLLGDSALYLCASSLGGQGKETQYFGPGTRLLVL.

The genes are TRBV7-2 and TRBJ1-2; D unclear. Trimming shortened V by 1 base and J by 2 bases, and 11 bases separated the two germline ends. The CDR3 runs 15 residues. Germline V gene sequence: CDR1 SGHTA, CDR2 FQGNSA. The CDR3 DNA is TGTGCCAGCAGCTTAGACGCCAGCGGCAACTATGGCTACACCTTC. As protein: CASSLDASGNYGYTF.

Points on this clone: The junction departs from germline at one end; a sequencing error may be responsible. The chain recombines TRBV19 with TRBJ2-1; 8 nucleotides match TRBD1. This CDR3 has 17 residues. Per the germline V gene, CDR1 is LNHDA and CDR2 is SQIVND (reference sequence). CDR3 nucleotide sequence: TGTGCCAGTAGTATAGATCGTCCAGGGGGCTCCAACAATGAGCAGTTCTTC. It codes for CASSIDRPGGSNNEQFF. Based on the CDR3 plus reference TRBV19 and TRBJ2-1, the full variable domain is DGGITQSPKYLFRKEGQNVTLSCEQNLNHDAMYWYRQDPGQGLRLIYYSQIVNDFQKGDIAEGYSVSREKKESFPLTVTSAQKNPTAFYLCASSIDRPGGSNNEQFFGPGTRLTVL.

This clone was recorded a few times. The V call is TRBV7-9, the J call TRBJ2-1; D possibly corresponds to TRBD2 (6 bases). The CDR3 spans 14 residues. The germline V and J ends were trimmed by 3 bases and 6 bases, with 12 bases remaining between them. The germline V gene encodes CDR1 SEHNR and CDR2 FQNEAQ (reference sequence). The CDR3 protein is CASSLREGSNEQFF. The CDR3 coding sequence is TGTGCCAGCAGCTTGCGGGAAGGGAGCAATGAGCAGTTCTTC.

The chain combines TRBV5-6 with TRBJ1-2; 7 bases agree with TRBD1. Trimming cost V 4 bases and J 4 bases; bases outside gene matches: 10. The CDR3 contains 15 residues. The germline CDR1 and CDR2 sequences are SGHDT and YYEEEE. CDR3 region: CASSSSRDSVYGYTF. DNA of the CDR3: TGTGCCAGCAGCAGCAGCCGGGACAGTGTCTATGGCTACACCTTC.

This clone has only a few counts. CDR3 nucleotides: TGTGCCAGCAGCTCTGGACAGGGAGCTGAAGCTTTCTTT. The encoded protein is CASSSGQGAEAFF. The chain carries TRBV11-3 and TRBJ1-1, with 8 bases matching TRBD1. Germline loops: CDR1 SGHNT, CDR2 YENEEA. The junction had 4 bases not matched to a gene; V was cut back by 4 bases and J by 6 bases. The CDR3 sequence is 13 residues long.

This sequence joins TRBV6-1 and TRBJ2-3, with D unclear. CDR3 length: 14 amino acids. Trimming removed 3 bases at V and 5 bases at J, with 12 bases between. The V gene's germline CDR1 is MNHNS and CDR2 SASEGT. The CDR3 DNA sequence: TGTGCCAGCAGTGAGAGGCCTTATGGAGATACGCAGTATTTT. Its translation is CASSERPYGDTQYF.

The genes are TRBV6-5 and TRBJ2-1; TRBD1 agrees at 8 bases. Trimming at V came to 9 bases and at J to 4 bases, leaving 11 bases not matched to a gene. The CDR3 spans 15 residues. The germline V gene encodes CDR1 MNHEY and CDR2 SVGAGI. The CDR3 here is CASRAGQGIYNEQFF. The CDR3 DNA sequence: TGTGCCAGTAGAGCCGGACAGGGTATATACAATGAGCAGTTCTTC.

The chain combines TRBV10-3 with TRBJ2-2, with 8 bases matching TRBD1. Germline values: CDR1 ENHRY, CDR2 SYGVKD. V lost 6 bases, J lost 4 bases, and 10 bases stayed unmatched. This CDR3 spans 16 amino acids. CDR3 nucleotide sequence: TGTGCCATCAGAGCGACAGGGGAGAGGACCACCGGGGAGCTGTTTTTT. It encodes CAIRATGERTTGELFF.

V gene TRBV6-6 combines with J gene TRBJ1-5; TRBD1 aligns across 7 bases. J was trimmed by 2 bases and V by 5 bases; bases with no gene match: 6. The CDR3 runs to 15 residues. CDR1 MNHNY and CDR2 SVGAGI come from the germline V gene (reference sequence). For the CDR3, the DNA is TGTGCCAGCAGTCGCTACAGGGGTGGCAATCAGCCCCAGCATTTT. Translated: CASSRYRGGNQPQHF.

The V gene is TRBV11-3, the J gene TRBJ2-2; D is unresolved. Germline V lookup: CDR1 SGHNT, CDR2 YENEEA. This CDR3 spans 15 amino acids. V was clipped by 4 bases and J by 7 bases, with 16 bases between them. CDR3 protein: CASSSSSTRGGELFF. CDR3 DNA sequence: TGTGCCAGCAGCTCGTCGAGCACCCGCGGCGGGGAGCTGTTTTTT.

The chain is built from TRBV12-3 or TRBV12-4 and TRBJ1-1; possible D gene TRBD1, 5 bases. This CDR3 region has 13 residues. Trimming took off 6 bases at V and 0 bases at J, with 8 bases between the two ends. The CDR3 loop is CASSRQMNTEAFF. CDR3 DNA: TGTGCCAGCAGCCGACAGATGAACACTGAAGCTTTCTTT.

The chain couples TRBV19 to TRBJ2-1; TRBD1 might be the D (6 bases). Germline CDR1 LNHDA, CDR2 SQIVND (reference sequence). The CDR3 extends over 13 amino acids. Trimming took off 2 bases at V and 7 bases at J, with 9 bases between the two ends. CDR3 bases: TGTGCCAGTAGTATACAGGGGAAGAATGAGCAGTTCTTC. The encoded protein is CASSIQGKNEQFF.

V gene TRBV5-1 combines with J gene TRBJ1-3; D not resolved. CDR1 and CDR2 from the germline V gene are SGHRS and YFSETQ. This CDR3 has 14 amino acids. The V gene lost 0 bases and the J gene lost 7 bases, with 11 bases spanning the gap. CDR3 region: CASSLGRGINTIYF. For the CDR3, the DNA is TGCGCCAGCAGCTTGGGGCGAGGGATTAACACCATATATTTT.

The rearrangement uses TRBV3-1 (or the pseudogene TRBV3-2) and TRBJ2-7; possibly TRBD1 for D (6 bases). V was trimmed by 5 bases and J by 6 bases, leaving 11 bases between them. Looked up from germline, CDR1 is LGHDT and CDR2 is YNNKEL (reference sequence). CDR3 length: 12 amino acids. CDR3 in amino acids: CASSNRVSEQYF. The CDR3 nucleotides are TGTGCCAGCAGCAACAGGGTGAGCGAGCAGTACTTC.